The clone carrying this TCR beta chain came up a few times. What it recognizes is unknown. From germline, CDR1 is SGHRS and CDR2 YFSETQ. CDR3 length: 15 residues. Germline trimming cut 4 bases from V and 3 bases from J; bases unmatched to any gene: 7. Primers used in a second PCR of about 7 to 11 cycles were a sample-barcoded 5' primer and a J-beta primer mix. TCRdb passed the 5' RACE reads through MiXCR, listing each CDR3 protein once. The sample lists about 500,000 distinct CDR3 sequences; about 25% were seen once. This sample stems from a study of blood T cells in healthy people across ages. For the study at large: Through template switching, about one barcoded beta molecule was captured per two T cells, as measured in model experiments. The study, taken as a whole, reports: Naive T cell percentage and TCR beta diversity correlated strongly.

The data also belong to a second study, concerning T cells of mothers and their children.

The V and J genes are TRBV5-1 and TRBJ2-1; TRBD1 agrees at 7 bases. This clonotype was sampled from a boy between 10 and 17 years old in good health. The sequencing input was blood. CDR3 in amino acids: CASSASQGDYNEQFF. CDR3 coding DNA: TGCGCCAGCAGCGCTTCCCAGGGGGACTACAATGAGCAGTTCTTC. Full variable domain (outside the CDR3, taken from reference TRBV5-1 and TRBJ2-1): KAGVTQTPRYLIKTRGQQVTLSCSPISGHRSVSWYQQTPGQGLQFLFEYFSETQRNKGNFPGRFSGRQFSNSRSEMNVSTLELGDSALYLCASSASQGDYNEQFFGPGTRLTVL.